This T cell receptor beta chain stems from a study of OX40 agonist ivuxolimab in advanced cancers. As for the study in general: The patients received agonistic anti-OX40 (CD134) antibody ivuxolimab. Overall study results and limits: Antigen specificity of clonally expanded peripheral T cells was not established.

Assay used: immunoSEQ multiplex PCR; TCRdb lists only in-frame clones, some missing. The sample holds 55,000 to 65,000 clones, 80% to 95% seen once. CDR3 length: 15 amino acids. V dropped 8 bases and J dropped 2 bases, with 18 bases sitting between them. CDR1 MNHEY and CDR2 SVGAGI come from the germline V gene. This clone appeared a single time. Its cognate antigen is unknown. The sample in question was CD4+ or CD8+ T cells sorted from blood, obtained in a trial of the OX40 agonist ivuxolimab. The chain is built from TRBV6-5 and TRBJ1-2, with D tentatively TRBD1 (6 bases). This clonotype was obtained from an adult with an advanced solid tumor such as melanoma, head and neck, liver or kidney cancer. The DNA of the CDR3 is TGTGCCAGCGGATGGGTTTCAGGGGTCAACTATGGCTACACCTTC. Its protein product is CASGWVSGVNYGYTF.